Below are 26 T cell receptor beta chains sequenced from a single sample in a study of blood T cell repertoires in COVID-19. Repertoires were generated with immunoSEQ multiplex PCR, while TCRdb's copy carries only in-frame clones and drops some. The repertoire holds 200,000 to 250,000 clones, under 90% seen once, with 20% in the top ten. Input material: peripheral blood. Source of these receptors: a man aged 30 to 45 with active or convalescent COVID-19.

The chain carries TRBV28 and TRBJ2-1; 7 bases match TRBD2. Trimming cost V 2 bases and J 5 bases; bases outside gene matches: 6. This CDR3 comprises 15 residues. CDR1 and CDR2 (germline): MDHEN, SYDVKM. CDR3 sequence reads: CASSLGTTVHNEQFF. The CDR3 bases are TGTGCCAGCAGTTTAGGGACTACTGTCCACAATGAGCAGTTCTTC.

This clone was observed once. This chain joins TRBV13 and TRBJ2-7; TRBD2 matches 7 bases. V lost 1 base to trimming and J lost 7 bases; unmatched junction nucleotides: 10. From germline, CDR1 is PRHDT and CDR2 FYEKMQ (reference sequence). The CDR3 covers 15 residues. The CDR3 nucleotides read TGTGCCAGCAGCTTAGACCAGCGGGAAGGGAGGGAGCAGTACTTC. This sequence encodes CASSLDQREGREQYF. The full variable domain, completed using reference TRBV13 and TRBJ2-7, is AAGVIQSPRHLIKEKRETATLKCYPIPRHDTVYWYQQGPGQDPQFLISFYEKMQSDKGSIPDRFSAQQFSDYHSELNMSSLELGDSALYFCASSLDQREGREQYFGPGTRLTVT.

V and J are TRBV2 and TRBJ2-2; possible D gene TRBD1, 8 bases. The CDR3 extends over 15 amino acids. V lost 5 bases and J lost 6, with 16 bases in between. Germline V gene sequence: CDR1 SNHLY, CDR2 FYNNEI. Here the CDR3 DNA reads TGTGCCAGCAGTTCGGACAGGGAGGGGTCCGGGGAGCTGTTTTTT. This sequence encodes CASSSDREGSGELFF. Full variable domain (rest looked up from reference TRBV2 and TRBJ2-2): EPEVTQTPSHQVTQMGQEVILRCVPISNHLYFYWYRQILGQKVEFLVSFYNNEISEKSEIFDDQFSVERPDGSNFTLKIRSTKLEDSAMYFCASSSDREGSGELFFGEGSRLTVL.

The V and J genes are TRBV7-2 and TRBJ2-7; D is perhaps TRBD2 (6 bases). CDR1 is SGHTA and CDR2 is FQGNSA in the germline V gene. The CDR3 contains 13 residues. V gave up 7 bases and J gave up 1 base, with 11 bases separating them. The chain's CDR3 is CASTLRESYEQYF. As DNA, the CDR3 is TGTGCCAGCACCCTCCGGGAGTCCTACGAGCAGTACTTC.

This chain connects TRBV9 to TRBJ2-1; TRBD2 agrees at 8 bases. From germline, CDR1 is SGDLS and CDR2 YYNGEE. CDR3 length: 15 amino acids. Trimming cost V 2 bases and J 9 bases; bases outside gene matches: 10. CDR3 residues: CASSVPAGEGGEQFF. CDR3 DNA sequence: TGTGCCAGCAGCGTCCCAGCGGGAGAGGGAGGTGAGCAGTTCTTC.

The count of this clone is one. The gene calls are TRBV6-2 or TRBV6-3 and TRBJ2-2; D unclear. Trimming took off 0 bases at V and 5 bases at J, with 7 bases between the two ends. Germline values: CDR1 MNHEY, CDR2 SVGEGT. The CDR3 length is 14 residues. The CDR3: CASSYSIRTGELFF. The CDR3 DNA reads TGTGCCAGCAGTTACTCGATTAGAACCGGGGAGCTGTTTTTT.

The CDR3 protein is CAISGGSEVGGYTF. CDR3 bases: TGTGCCATCAGTGGAGGGTCTGAGGTCGGTGGCTACACCTTC. The chain has TRBV10-3 and TRBJ1-2, with D unresolved. CDR1 ENHRY and CDR2 SYGVKD come from the germline V gene. The ends were cut back, 4 bases at V and 7 bases at J, with 16 bases in the middle. This CDR3 has 14 residues.

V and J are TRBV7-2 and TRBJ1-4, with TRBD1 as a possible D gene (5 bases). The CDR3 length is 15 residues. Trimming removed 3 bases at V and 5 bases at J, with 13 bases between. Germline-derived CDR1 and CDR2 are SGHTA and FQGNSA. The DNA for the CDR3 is TGTGCCAGCAGCTTGAGGCCTGGGGGGAATGAAAAACTGTTTTTT. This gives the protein CASSLRPGGNEKLFF.

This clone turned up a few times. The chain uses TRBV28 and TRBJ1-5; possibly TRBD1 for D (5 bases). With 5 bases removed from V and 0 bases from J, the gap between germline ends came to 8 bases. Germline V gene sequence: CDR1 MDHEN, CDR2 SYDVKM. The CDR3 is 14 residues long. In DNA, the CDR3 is TGTGCCAGCAGTGCAGGACATAGCAATCAGCCCCAGCATTTT. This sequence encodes CASSAGHSNQPQHF.

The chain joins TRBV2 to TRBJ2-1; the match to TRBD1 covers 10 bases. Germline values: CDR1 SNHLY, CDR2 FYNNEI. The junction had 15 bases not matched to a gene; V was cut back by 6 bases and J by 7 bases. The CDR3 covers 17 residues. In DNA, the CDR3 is TGTGCCAGCAGGAAACGAGGGGGGACAGGGGTAGTGAATGAGCAGTTCTTC. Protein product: CASRKRGGTGVVNEQFF.

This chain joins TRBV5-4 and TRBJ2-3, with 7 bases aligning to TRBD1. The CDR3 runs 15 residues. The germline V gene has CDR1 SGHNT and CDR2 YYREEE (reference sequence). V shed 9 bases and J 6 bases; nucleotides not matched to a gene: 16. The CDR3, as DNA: TGTGCCACCAAGTCGGGGACAGAAAGGAGCGATACGCAGTATTTT. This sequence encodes CATKSGTERSDTQYF.

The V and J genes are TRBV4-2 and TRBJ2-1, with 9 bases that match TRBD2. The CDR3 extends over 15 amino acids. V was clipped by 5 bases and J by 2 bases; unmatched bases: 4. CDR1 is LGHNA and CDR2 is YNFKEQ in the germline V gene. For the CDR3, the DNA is TGTGCCAGCAGCACAGAGCGGGAGGCCTACAATGAGCAGTTCTTC. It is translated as CASSTEREAYNEQFF.

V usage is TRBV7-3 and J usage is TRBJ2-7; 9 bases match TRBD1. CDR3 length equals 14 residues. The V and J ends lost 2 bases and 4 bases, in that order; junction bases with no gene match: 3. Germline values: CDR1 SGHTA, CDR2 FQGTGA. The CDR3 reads CASSLQGQGYEQYF. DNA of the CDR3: TGTGCCAGCAGCTTACAGGGACAGGGTTACGAGCAGTACTTC.

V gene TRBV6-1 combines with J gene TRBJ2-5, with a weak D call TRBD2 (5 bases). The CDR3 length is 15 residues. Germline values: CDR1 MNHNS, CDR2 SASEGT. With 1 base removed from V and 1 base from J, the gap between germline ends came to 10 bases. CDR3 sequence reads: CASSEGASPQETQYF. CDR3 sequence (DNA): TGTGCCAGCAGTGAAGGGGCTAGCCCCCAAGAGACCCAGTACTTC.

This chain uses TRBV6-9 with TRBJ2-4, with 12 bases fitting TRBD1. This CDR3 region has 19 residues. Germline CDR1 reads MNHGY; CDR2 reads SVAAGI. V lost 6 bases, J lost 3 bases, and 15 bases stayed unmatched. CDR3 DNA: TGTGCCAGCAGGACGGCCGGGACAGGGGGCAAGAAAAGCAAAAACATTCAGTACTTC. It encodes CASRTAGTGGKKSKNIQYF.

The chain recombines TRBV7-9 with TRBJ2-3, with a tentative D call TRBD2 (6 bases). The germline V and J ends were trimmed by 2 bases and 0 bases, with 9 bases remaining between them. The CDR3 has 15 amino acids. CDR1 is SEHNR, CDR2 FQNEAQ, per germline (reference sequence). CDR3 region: CASSLTRGSTDTQYF. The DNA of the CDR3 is TGTGCCAGCAGCTTAACTCGGGGGAGCACAGATACGCAGTATTTT.

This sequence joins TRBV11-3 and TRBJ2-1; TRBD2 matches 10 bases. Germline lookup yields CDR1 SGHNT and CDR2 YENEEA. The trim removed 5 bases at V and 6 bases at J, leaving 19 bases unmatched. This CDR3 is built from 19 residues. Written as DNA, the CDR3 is TGTGCCAGCAGCCCTATGGGGGCTAGCGGGAGCGGTAGGGGCAATGAGCAGTTCTTC. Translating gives CASSPMGASGSGRGNEQFF.

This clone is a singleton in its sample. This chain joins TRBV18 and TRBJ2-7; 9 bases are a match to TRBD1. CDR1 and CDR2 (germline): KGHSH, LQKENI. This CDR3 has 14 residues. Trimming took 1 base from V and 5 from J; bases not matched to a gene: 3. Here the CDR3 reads CASSPQGQGNEQYF. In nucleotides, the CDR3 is TGTGCCAGCTCACCACAGGGACAGGGAAACGAGCAGTACTTC. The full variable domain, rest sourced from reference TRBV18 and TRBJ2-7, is NAGVMQNPRHLVRRRGQEARLRCSPMKGHSHVYWYRQLPEEGLKFMVYLQKENIIDESGMPKERFSAEFPKEGPSILRIQQVVRGDSAAYFCASSPQGQGNEQYFGPGTRLTVT.

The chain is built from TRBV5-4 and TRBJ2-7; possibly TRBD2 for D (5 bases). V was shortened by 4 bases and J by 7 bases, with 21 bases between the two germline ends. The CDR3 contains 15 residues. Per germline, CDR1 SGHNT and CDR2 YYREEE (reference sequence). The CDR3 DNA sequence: TGTGCCAGCAGCGAGGGAATATTGACCCCGGGGGAGCAGTACTTC. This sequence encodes CASSEGILTPGEQYF.

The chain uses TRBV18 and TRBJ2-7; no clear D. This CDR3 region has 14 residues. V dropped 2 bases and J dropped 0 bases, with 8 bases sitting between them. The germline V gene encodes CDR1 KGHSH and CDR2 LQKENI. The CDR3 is CASSPGLSSYEQYF. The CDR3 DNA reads TGTGCCAGCTCACCAGGTCTTAGCTCCTACGAGCAGTACTTC.

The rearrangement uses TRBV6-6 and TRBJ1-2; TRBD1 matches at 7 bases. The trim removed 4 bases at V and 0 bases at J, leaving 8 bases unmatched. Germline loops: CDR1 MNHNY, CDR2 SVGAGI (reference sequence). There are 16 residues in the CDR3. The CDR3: CASSSGTEDANYGYTF. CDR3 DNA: TGTGCCAGCAGTTCCGGGACAGAGGACGCTAACTATGGCTACACCTTC.

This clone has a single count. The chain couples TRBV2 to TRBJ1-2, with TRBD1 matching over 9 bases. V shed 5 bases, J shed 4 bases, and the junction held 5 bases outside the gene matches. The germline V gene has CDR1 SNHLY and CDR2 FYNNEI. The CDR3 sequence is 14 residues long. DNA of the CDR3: TGTGCCAGCAGTCCGGGACAGGGAGTCTATGGCTACACCTTC. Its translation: CASSPGQGVYGYTF.

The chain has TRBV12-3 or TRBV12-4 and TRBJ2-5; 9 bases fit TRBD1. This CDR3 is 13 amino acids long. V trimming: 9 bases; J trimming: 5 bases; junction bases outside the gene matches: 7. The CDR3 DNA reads TGTGCCAGACCCGACAGGGGGGAGGAGACCCAGTACTTC. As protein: CARPDRGEETQYF.

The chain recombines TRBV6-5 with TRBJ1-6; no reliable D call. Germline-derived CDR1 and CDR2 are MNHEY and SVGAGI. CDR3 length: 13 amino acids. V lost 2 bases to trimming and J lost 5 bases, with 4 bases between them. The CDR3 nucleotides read TGTGCCAGCAGTTACACAGATAATTCACCCCTCCACTTT. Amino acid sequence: CASSYTDNSPLHF.

CDR3 bases: TGTGCCAGCAGCGTCAGGGCAGCTCCTGTTTCAATGAACACTGAAGCTTTCTTT. Translated, it gives CASSVRAAPVSMNTEAFF. V usage is TRBV9 and J usage is TRBJ1-1; a possible D gene is TRBD1 (5 bases). The CDR3 is 18 residues long. V lost 2 bases to trimming and J lost 0 bases, with 20 bases between them. CDR1 and CDR2 from the germline V gene are SGDLS and YYNGEE.

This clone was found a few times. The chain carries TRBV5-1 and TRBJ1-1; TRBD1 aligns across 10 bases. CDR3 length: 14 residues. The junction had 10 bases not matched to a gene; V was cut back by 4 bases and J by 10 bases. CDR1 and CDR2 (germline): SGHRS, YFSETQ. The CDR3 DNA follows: TGCGCCAGCAGCCCGGTGACAGGGGGCTGGGGAGCTTTCTTT. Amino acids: CASSPVTGGWGAFF.